This T cell receptor (beta chain) derives from a study of graft-versus-host responses after intestinal transplantation. Clones were read by immunoSEQ multiplex PCR, and TCRdb kept only the in-frame ones, dropping some. Seen here are around 5,900 clones, roughly 29% observed once, and the top ten hold under 7%. The clonotype comes from a human patient who was an organ donor for intestinal transplantation. This material consisted of alloreactive CD4+ T cells from a mixed lymphocyte reaction culture, taken before transplantation. Subset: CFSE-low proliferating T cells sorted from roughly 6-day pre-transplant mixed lymphocyte reaction (GvH or HvG direction).

CDR3: CSVEDRRDEQYF. The CDR3 DNA sequence: TGCAGCGTTGAAGATCGCAGGGACGAGCAGTACTTC. V gene TRBV29-1 combines with J gene TRBJ2-7, with D perhaps TRBD1 (5 bases). Germline CDR1 SQVTM, CDR2 ANQGSEA. With 0 bases removed from V and 5 bases from J, the gap between germline ends came to 8 bases. The CDR3 is 12 residues long.